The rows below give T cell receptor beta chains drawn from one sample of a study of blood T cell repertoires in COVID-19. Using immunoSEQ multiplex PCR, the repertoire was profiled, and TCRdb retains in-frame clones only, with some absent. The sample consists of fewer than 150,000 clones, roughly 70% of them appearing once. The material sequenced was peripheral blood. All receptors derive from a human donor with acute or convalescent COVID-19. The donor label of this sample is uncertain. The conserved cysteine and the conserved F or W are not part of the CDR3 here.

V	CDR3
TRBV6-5	ASRLGPGNTIY
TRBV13	ASSSKPGQANEKLF
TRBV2	ASSVGGETQY
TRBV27	ASSLNRGYGYT
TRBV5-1	ASSRGQNTGELF
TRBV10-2	ASSRYRNTEAF
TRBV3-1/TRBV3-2	ASSPVRGGYGYT
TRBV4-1	ASSRGQDTGELF
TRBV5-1	ASSWGLAKDTQY
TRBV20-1	SASRQGAADEQY
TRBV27	ASSFGWGKSEAF
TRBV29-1	SVSHLDRNTEAF
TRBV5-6	ASSLGTGTGDY
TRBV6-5	ASSWEAPLTNEKLF
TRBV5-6	ASSLLGGSSSYNEQF
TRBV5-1	ASSLGDRTSEQY
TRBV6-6	ASRPRQGGGYT
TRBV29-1	SVEGRRGQF
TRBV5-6	ASSLGSSYNEQF
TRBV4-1	ASSQGRGSGNTIY
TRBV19	ASRNPPGQGRDTEAF
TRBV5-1	ASSPQLFTEAF
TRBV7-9	ASSLEGAGGHGYT
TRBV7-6	ASSLFPGGASEAF
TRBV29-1	SVDPHRGGEKLF
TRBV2	ASSEGLAGATDTQY
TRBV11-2	ASSLGQGSYGYT
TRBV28	ASTPRGGGRPQH
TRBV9	ASSVAAASNYGYT
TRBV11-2	ASSLVGTGPPQETQY
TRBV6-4	ASSDSGGATDTQY
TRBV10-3	AISERGTGLGNEQF
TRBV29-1	SVEATGWGAAF
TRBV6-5	ASSTGSGANVLT
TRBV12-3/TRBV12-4	ASSSGQNYGYT
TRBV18	ASSADFFPSTDTQY
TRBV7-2	ASSLASGGADEQF
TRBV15	ATSRNRGATEAF
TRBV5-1	ASSSVRDSIYGYT
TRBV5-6	ASSLRQGLQKLF
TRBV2	ASSELISQETQY
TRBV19	ASSINWVGTGGSHGELF
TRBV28	ASSLSLYEQY
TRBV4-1	ASSQDWALTDKQETQY
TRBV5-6	ASSLGVNYGYT
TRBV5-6	ASSPLGSGGTNEQF
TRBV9	ASTQGGSGNTIY
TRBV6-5	ASATSALIREQF
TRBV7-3	ASSLRTGYTGELF
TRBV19	ASSPTGVGNYGYT
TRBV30	AWSRRFSEANSPLH
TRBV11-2	ASSLDSYEQY
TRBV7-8	ASSLAILRGPSGNTIY
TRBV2	ASGRQGGRVMNTEAF